Here is one TCR beta chain with its context. How the authors handled the data: Researchers report that nucleated cell counts were estimated from reference gene primer amplification. This table comes from immunoSEQ multiplex PCR, and its TCRdb copy is limited to in-frame clones, with some not included. V and J calls and clone size are those listed in that table; D and trimming were worked out from the DNA. This table holds about 360,000 clones, roughly 87% found once. Ages ranged from about 18 to 89 years, with residence in approximately 23 US areas. Participants' reported clinical history set cohort assignment. The data belong to a study of blood T cell repertoires in COVID-19. Study at large: Donors in the United States, Italy and Spain gave samples during acute or convalescent COVID-19.

Trimming left V 4 bases short and J 10 bases short, with 13 bases between. The germline V gene has CDR1 LGHDT and CDR2 YNNKEL (reference sequence). There are 13 residues in the CDR3. This chain links TRBV3-1 (or the pseudogene TRBV3-2) with TRBJ1-4, with a weak D call TRBD1 (5 bases). The specimen sequenced was PBMCs or T cells enriched from blood (not recorded which). This TCR came from a woman in her thirties or forties with acute COVID-19. CDR3 amino acids: CASSPTGPGKLFF. The CDR3 DNA reads TGTGCCAGCAGCCCCACAGGTCCCGGAAAACTGTTTTTT.